The entry below gives a single TCR beta chain sequence along with its context. Its antigen is currently unknown. The data were obtained in a study of beta chain features in type 1 diabetes. Study-level findings and limits: Patients and controls would be equally affected if PCR favored shorter templates. There was a moderate but significant shortening of TCRB CDR3s in all four CD4+ subsets of Type 1 diabetes patients. Naive, central memory and Treg TCRB repertoires seemed to resemble each other more closely in patients than they did in healthy donors.

Germline CDR1 and CDR2: SGHRS and YFSETQ. With V trimmed by 1 base and J by 0 bases, 8 bases remained unmatched. The CDR3 has 18 amino acids. By way of CD45RO/CCR7/CD25/CD127/CD95/CD27, the CD4+ regulatory, stem cell-like memory, central memory and naive cells were sorted. The sequenced template was cDNA made from the entire isolated RNA. The assay was immunoSEQ multiplex PCR, and TCRdb's table has in-frame clones only and misses some. The sample contains 15,000 to 18,000 clones, 55% to 75% of which appear only once. This sequence was found in a man aged 25-40 years with type 1 diabetes. Material for sequencing was Tregs from blood. This rearrangement joins TRBV5-1 to TRBJ1-4, with TRBD1 identical over 8 bases. The CDR3 nucleotides read TGCGCCAGCAGCTTGACAGGGGGACGTACCCCAACTAATGAAAAACTGTTTTTT. Protein: CASSLTGGRTPTNEKLFF.